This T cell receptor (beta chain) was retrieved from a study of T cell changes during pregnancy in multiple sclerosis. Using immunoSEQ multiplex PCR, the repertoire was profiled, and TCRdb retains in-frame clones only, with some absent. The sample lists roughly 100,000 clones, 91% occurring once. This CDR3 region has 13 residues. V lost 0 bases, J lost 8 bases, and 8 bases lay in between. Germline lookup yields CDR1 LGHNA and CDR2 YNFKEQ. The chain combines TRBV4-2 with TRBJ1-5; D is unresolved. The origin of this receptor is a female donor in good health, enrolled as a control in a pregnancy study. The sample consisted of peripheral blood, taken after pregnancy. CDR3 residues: CASSQDPGKPQHF. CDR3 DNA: TGTGCCAGCAGCCAAGACCCAGGAAAGCCCCAGCATTTT.